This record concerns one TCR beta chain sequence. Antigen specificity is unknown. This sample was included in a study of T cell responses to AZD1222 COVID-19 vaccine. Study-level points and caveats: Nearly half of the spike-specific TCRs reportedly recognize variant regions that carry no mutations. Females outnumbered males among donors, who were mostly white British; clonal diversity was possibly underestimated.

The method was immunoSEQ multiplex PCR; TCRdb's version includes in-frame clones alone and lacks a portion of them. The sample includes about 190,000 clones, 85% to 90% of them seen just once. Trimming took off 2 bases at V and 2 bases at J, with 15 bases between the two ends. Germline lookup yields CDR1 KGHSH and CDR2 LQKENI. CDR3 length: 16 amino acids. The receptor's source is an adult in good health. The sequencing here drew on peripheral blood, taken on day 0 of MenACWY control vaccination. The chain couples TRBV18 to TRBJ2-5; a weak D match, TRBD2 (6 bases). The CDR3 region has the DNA TGTGCCAGCTCACCAATCAGGCGGGGATGGCAAGAGACCCAGTACTTC. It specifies CASSPIRRGWQETQYF.